Following are 14 T cell receptor beta chains from one sample sequenced in a study of blood T cell repertoires in COVID-19. Data came from immunoSEQ multiplex PCR; TCRdb stores just in-frame clones and leaves some out. The sample records 450,000 to 500,000 clones, roughly 88% being singletons. The specimen sequenced was peripheral blood. Every receptor here comes from a human donor in a cohort sampled during active COVID-19.

The chain links TRBV9 to TRBJ1-2; no reliable D call. The V end lost 1 base, the J end lost 8 bases, and 18 bases lay between the germline ends. The CDR3 covers 15 residues. Looked up from germline, CDR1 is SGDLS and CDR2 is YYNGEE. The CDR3 region is CASSVHSEEVGGYTF. The CDR3 nucleotides read TGTGCCAGCAGCGTACACTCTGAGGAGGTTGGAGGCTACACCTTC.

This clone came up a few times. The chain is built from TRBV6-5 and TRBJ2-5, with a possible D match to TRBD2 (7 bases). V lost 3 bases and J 5 bases, leaving 16 bases between the germline ends. Germline CDR1 reads MNHEY; CDR2 reads SVGAGI. The CDR3 sequence is 15 residues long. CDR3 coding DNA: TGTGCCAGCAGTTATGGGGGGGCCCTGGGGGAGACCCAGTACTTC. Translating gives CASSYGGALGETQYF.

The chain joins TRBV29-1 to TRBJ2-3; possibly TRBD1 for D (5 bases). The CDR3 is 11 residues long. The V gene's germline CDR1 is SQVTM and CDR2 ANQGSEA. V lost 7 bases and J lost 10, with 15 bases in between. CDR3 amino acids: CSGNAGNAQYF. Written as DNA, the CDR3 is TGCAGCGGAAATGCAGGGAACGCGCAGTATTTT.

The chain recombines TRBV5-5 with TRBJ2-2, with D tentatively TRBD2 (7 bases). Germline CDR1 SGHKS, CDR2 YYEKEE (reference sequence). V was cut by 1 base and J by 6 bases, with 13 bases left in between. The length of the CDR3 is 15 residues. For the CDR3, the DNA is TGTGCCAGCAGCTTGTCGGCGGGGGCCCCCGGGGAGCTGTTTTTT. Translating it yields CASSLSAGAPGELFF.

The chain has TRBV19 and TRBJ1-1; 8 bases are a match to TRBD1. This CDR3 is 16 amino acids long. Germline lookup yields CDR1 LNHDA and CDR2 SQIVND (reference sequence). V was clipped by 4 bases and J by 2 bases; unmatched bases: 9. CDR3 sequence (DNA): TGTGCCAGTAGTAGTCCACTCGGACAGGGCAACACTGAAGCTTTCTTT. Its translation is CASSSPLGQGNTEAFF.

The V call is TRBV6-1, the J call TRBJ2-3; D may be TRBD2 (5 bases). The CDR3 is 12 residues long. Looked up from germline, CDR1 is MNHNS and CDR2 is SASEGT. V gave up 2 bases and J gave up 7 bases, with 7 bases separating them. The CDR3 is CASSEQRNTQYF. The CDR3 DNA reads TGTGCCAGCAGTGAACAGCGGAATACGCAGTATTTT.

The DNA of the CDR3 is TGTGCCAGCAGCTTAGGAAAGACAGGGGTCCAAGAGACCCAGTACTTC. Protein: CASSLGKTGVQETQYF. This chain joins TRBV7-9 and TRBJ2-5; 8 nucleotides agree with TRBD1. CDR3 size: 16 residues. V was pared by 1 base and J by 1 base, with 5 bases of the junction left unmatched. CDR1 SEHNR and CDR2 FQNEAQ come from the germline V gene (reference sequence).

V and J are TRBV3-1 (or the pseudogene TRBV3-2) and TRBJ2-3; 7 bases map to TRBD1. J was trimmed by 1 base and V by 5 bases; bases with no gene match: 0. Germline V gene sequence: CDR1 LGHDT, CDR2 YNNKEL (reference sequence). This CDR3 contains 13 residues. The CDR3 sequence: CASSDRGTDTQYF. The DNA of the CDR3 is TGTGCCAGCAGCGACAGGGGCACAGATACGCAGTATTTT.

This clone occurred once. The rearrangement uses TRBV6-2 or TRBV6-3 and TRBJ1-5, with 11 bases aligning to TRBD1. CDR1 and CDR2 from the germline V gene are MNHEY and SVGEGT. The CDR3 totals 16 residues. Trimming took 6 bases from V and 0 from J; bases not matched to a gene: 4. CDR3 loop: CASSPDRGHSNQPQHF. The CDR3 DNA sequence: TGTGCCAGCAGCCCGGACAGGGGGCATAGCAATCAGCCCCAGCATTTT.

The V call is TRBV18, the J call TRBJ2-7; 7 bases agree with TRBD1. This CDR3 spans 15 amino acids. With 4 bases clipped from V and 1 base from J, the junction kept 7 bases outside the gene matches. Germline-derived CDR1 and CDR2 are KGHSH and LQKENI. Written as DNA, the CDR3 is TGTGCCAGCTCACGGTCCGGGACAGTATCCTACGAGCAGTACTTC. Amino acids: CASSRSGTVSYEQYF.

This rearrangement joins TRBV7-2 to TRBJ2-5, with 11 bases that match TRBD2. This CDR3 spans 13 amino acids. The V segment lost 3 bases and the J segment 7 bases; nucleotides outside the gene matches: 1. Germline V lookup: CDR1 SGHTA, CDR2 FQGNSA. CDR3 nucleotide sequence: TGTGCCAGCAGCTTCGGGACTAGCGGGACCCAGTACTTC. Amino acid sequence: CASSFGTSGTQYF.

The gene calls are TRBV7-2 and TRBJ1-2; perhaps TRBD1 as D (6 bases). From germline, CDR1 is SGHTA and CDR2 FQGNSA. Deletions cut 4 bases from V and 0 bases from J, with 9 bases between. The CDR3 is 14 amino acids. This CDR3 reads CASSSDRPNYGYTF. The CDR3 nucleotides are TGTGCCAGCAGCTCCGACAGGCCTAACTATGGCTACACCTTC.

The chain joins TRBV4-2 to TRBJ2-5; 14 nucleotides match TRBD2. Germline CDR1 LGHNA, CDR2 YNFKEQ. The CDR3 consists of 17 residues. J lost 3 bases, V lost 4 bases, and 7 bases had no gene match. CDR3 in amino acids: CASSPTRLAGGEETQYF. CDR3 sequence (DNA): TGTGCCAGCAGCCCAACACGACTAGCGGGAGGGGAAGAGACCCAGTACTTC.

The V gene is TRBV15, the J gene TRBJ1-3; D uncertain. CDR1 and CDR2 (germline): LNHNV, YYDKDF (reference sequence). Trimming removed 0 bases from V and 4 bases from J, with 10 bases in between. The CDR3 length is 15 residues. CDR3 coding DNA: TGTGCCACCAGCAGAGATCCGGGAGAGGGAAACACCATATATTTT. Amino acids: CATSRDPGEGNTIYF.